This entry features one TCR beta chain sequence. Its antigen is still unknown. Per-nucleotide qualities are absent, and no much larger clonotype sits a single base away. Libraries were prepared through PCR. DNA from cultured CD4+ T cells was subjected to TCR sequencing with the Oncomine TCR Beta short-read assay at the Johns Hopkins FTIC core. The QIAamp micro DNA kit was used to extract genomic DNA from the cultured CD4+ T cells. Oncomine TCR Beta libraries made from cultured CD4+ T cells were pooled using unique dual indexes and sequenced on an Illumina iSeq 100. In the authors' own workflow: Non-productive sequences were filtered out, and CDR3s that did not start with C, did not end with F or W, or were shorter than 7 amino acids were discarded. The MANAFEST web application identified antigen-specific clonotypes by comparing peptide-stimulated wells against reference wells and other culture wells. An FDR below 0.05, an odds ratio above 5, and a productive frequency above 0.1% in at least two of three replicate wells were required for clones to be considered positive. A clonotype was classed as cross-reactive if the clonotype showed significant expansion both in SARS-CoV-2 spike wells and in at least one common cold coronavirus spike condition. CDR3 homology was assessed with Levenshtein distances (stringdist) and unrooted phylogenetic trees (ape) in R version 3.6.1. Through fastp at Q25 and MiXCR, TCRdb rebuilt clones from the public reads, retaining in-frame beta chains. Rows matching on CDR3 protein sequence are summarized as one entry with the most common DNA and genes. The authors' filters were not applied to this entry. The sample has over 9,500 distinct CDR3 sequences on record, about three fifths of them singletons. The top ten clonotypes cover approximately 22% of the sample.

The record originates from a study of vaccination and CD4 T cells after COVID-19 (dated by TCRdb to between 2021 and 2022). Some background on the complete study: Convalescent patients had a positive SARS-CoV-2 result on nasal swab PCR, and of these patients, several had mild disease and one had severe disease. In the convalescent cohort there were six males and four females, among whom were two Hispanic individuals, seven Caucasians, two Asians and one multiracial person. Participants received two doses of either the Pfizer-BioNTech BNT162b2 vaccine (n=8) or the Moderna mRNA-1273 vaccine (n=2). Post-COVID blood samples were collected from convalescent patients a median of around 100 days after diagnosis, with a range of about 35 to 170 days. The time from the second vaccine dose to post-vaccine blood sampling had a median of around 72 days and ranged from about 14 to 241 days. For stimulating the cultures, overlapping spike peptide pools were used, derived from SARS-CoV-2 as well as from the common cold coronaviruses HCoV-NL63, HCoV-OC43 and HCoV-229E. As controls, cultures received a CEFX viral epitope pool (the positive control), an HIV-1 Nef peptide pool (the negative control), or no peptide at all. In under 13 COVID-19 convalescent patients and several infection-naive healthy vaccine recipients, researchers compared the spike-specific CD4+ TCR repertoire from before mRNA vaccination with the repertoire from after. What the work shows at the level of the full study, not this receptor alone: An increase in the median number of SARS-CoV-2-reactive clonotypes from more than 20 after infection to about 39 after vaccination was observed, but the change was not found to be significant. Among the post-vaccine SARS-CoV-2-reactive clones in convalescent patients, a median around 85% showed up only after vaccination, which suggests vaccine-specific priming. Nearly all vaccine-specific clones in convalescent patients (304 of 307) were mono-reactive for SARS-CoV-2 spike rather than cross-reactive with common cold coronaviruses. Relatively few convalescent patients were included in the study, and early timepoints after natural infection were not analyzed.

The germline V end is reduced by 5 bases and the J end by 6 bases; junction bases left unmatched: 10. The CDR3 covers 14 residues, taking in both the cysteine and the phenylalanine. Only the CDR3 DNA is retained, 42 bases long and in frame from the first base. Taken from the germline V gene (reference sequence), the CDR1 and CDR2 loops are DFQATT and SNEGSKA. Interpreted using the paper, the treatment or condition label stands for: roughly 11-day PBMC culture with coronavirus spike peptide pools or control peptides (ViraFEST assay). The ViraFEST assay, used in the study, expanded antigen-specific T cells with peptide pools and then identified the expanded clonotypes through TCR sequencing. The positive SARS-CoV-2 PCR tests of the convalescent patients were dated from March to December 2020, before the Alpha, Beta and Delta variants emerged in the United States. Each well held approximately 2 million PBMCs cultured in IMDM containing roughly 5.5% human AB serum and about 10 IU/ml IL-2, with 8.5 to 10 ug/ml peptide pools added. On days 3 and 7, half of the culture medium was replaced with fresh IL-2-containing medium. CD4+ T cells were isolated after around 9 days of culture through negative selection using the EasySep CD4+ T cell isolation kit. PBMCs were separated from whole blood using Ficoll-Paque Plus gradient centrifugation and then either used fresh or cryopreserved at -140C. In general, triplicate wells were set up for every culture condition.

What was sequenced was CD4+ T cells from blood, cultured in vitro. The chain is made from TRBV20-1 and TRBJ2-7; 10 central nucleotides agree with TRBD2. The receptor comes from a human donor who had recovered from COVID-19. The bases read TGCAGTGCTGGGACTAGCGTCCGAGGGGGCGAGCAGTACTTC. Its coded protein is CSAGTSVRGGEQYF.